This passage covers 5 T cell receptor beta chains from one sample sequenced in a study of lymphopenia after photon versus proton radiotherapy. The assay was immunoSEQ multiplex PCR, and TCRdb's table has in-frame clones only and misses some. The sample lists roughly 36,000 clones, about nine tenths occurring once. This sample comprised peripheral blood, obtained from a patient treated with photon-based radiotherapy. Receptors were obtained from a woman aged 45-65 years with pancreatic cancer.

V and J are TRBV19 and TRBJ1-1, with TRBD1 identical over 9 bases. This CDR3 is 18 amino acids long. Germline CDR1 is LNHDA and CDR2 is SQIVND (reference sequence). After removal of 5 bases from V and 0 bases from J, the junction contained 13 bases not matched to a gene. CDR3 nucleotide sequence: TGTGCCAGTAGTCTCCCAGGAGGGACAGGGATTATGAACACTGAAGCTTTCTTT. Protein product: CASSLPGGTGIMNTEAFF.

The chain carries TRBV10-2 and TRBJ2-4, with D uncertain. Germline assignment: CDR1 WSHSY and CDR2 SAAADI. This CDR3 spans 15 amino acids. V lost 9 bases and J lost 1, with 16 bases in between. CDR3 region: CASRPDPPAKNIQYF. CDR3 nucleotides: TGCGCCAGTCGTCCCGACCCCCCGGCCAAAAACATTCAGTACTTC.

This clone was observed a single time. The V and J genes are TRBV5-1 and TRBJ2-3, with D unresolved. V was clipped by 0 bases and J by 4 bases, with 9 bases between them. The CDR3 loop spans 14 amino acids. CDR1 and CDR2 from the germline V gene are SGHRS and YFSETQ. The DNA of the CDR3 is TGCGCCAGCAGCTTGGAGGGCCAGGCAGATACGCAGTATTTT. Translated: CASSLEGQADTQYF.

CDR3 protein: CASSLGTVYEQYF. DNA for the CDR3: TGTGCCAGCAGCTTAGGCACCGTTTACGAGCAGTACTTC. The chain has TRBV7-2 and TRBJ2-7; no definite D call. Trimming removed 1 base from V and 4 bases from J, with 8 bases in between. Looked up from germline, CDR1 is SGHTA and CDR2 is FQGNSA. This CDR3 has 13 residues.

The V call is TRBV18, the J call TRBJ2-1, with D perhaps TRBD1 or TRBD2 (5 bases each). Germline assignment: CDR1 KGHSH and CDR2 LQKENI. The length of the CDR3 is 18 residues. Trimming took 1 base from V and 7 from J, leaving 23 bases between them. CDR3 sequence reads: CASSPQAGTPTGRNEQFF. The DNA for the CDR3 is TGTGCCAGCTCACCACAGGCCGGGACCCCCACTGGAAGAAATGAGCAGTTCTTC.